The following is a T cell receptor (beta chain) sequence with its context. CDR1 and CDR2 from the germline V gene are ENHRY and SYGVKD. This CDR3 comprises 15 residues. V lost 6 bases to trimming and J lost 6 bases, with 20 bases between them. Authors' methods: Estimated nucleated cell counts came from reference gene primer amplification. Sequencing was performed with immunoSEQ multiplex PCR; in TCRdb, only in-frame clones are kept and a portion is missing. The V and J calls and clone size were taken over from that table, and D and trimming were inferred from the DNA. The data contain fewer than 200,000 clones, around 83% of them singletons. Residents of about 25 US areas, aged about 18 to 95 years, made up the participants. This specimen belongs to a study of blood T cell repertoires in COVID-19. Overall study: Sites across the United States, Italy and Spain contributed samples from acute and convalescent COVID-19.

The chain joins TRBV10-3 to TRBJ1-2, with D perhaps matching TRBD1 (5 bases). The sequence was collected from a man aged 45-65 years who had recovered from COVID-19. The sequenced sample consisted of PBMCs or T cells enriched from blood (not recorded which). The CDR3 here is CAIRAPFPDKDGYTF. The CDR3 DNA is TGTGCCATCAGAGCACCCTTCCCGGACAAGGATGGCTACACCTTC.